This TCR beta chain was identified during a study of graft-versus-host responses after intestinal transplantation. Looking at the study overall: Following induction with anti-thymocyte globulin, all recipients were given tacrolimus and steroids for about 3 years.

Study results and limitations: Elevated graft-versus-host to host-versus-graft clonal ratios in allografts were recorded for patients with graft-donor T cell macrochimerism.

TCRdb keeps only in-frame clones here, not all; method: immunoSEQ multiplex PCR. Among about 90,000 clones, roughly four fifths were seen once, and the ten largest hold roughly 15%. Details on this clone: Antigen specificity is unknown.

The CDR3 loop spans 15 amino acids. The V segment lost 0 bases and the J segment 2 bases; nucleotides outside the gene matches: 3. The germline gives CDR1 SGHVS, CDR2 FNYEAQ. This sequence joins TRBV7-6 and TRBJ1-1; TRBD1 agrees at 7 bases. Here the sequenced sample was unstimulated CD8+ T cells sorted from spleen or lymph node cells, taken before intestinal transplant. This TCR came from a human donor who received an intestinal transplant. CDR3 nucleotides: TGTGCCAGCAGCTTAGCCCCAGGGGGAAACACTGAAGCTTTCTTT. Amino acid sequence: CASSLAPGGNTEAFF.